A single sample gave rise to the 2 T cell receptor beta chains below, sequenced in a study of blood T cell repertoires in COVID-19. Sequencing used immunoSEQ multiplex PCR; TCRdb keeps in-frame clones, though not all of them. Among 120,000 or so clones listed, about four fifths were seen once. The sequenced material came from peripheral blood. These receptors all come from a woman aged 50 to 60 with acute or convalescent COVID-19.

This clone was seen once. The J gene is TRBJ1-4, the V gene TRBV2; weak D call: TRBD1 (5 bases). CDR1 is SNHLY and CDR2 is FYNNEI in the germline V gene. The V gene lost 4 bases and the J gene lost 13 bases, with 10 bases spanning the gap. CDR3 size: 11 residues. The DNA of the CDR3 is TGTGCCAGCAGTGCAGGGTTCGGACTGTTTTTT. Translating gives CASSAGFGLFF.

CDR3 loop: CASSQGQGDIIGNTIYF. For the CDR3, the DNA is TGTGCCAGCAGCCAAGGACAGGGCGATATTATTGGAAACACCATATATTTT. The chain employs TRBV7-6 and TRBJ1-3, with 8 positions matching TRBD1. The germline CDR1 and CDR2 sequences are SGHVS and FNYEAQ. The ends lost 5 bases at V and 3 bases at J; junction bases unmatched: 12. The CDR3 runs to 17 residues.